The T cell receptor beta chain under discussion was sequenced for a study of T cell responses to AZD1222 COVID-19 vaccine. The CDR3 length is 12 residues. Germline-derived CDR1 and CDR2 are SEHNR and FQNEAQ (reference sequence). Trimming removed 4 bases from V and 7 bases from J, with 8 bases in between. Some second doses came at about 4 weeks and others at about 12 weeks; these were pooled. Study observations and caveats: At baseline, seropositivity was found in only six or seven AZD1222 recipients.

Clones were sequenced by immunoSEQ multiplex PCR, and TCRdb holds only the in-frame ones, with some missing. The sample shows 160,000 or so clones, around 87% of them seen only once. A remark on this clone: As yet, its antigen is unknown.

This rearrangement joins TRBV7-9 to TRBJ1-5; D not resolved. The sequencing used peripheral blood, collected 28 days after the second AZD1222 dose. This receptor was identified in an adult who received the AZD1222 COVID-19 vaccine. The CDR3 protein is CASSYNRQPQHF. In DNA, the CDR3 is TGTGCCAGCAGCTACAATCGACAGCCCCAGCATTTT. Filled out from reference TRBV7-9 and TRBJ1-5, the complete variable domain reads DTGVSQNPRHKITKRGQNVTFRCDPISEHNRLYWYRQTLGQGPEFLTYFQNEAQLEKSRLLSDRFSAERPKGSFSTLEIQRTEQGDSAMYLCASSYNRQPQHFGDGTRLSIL.